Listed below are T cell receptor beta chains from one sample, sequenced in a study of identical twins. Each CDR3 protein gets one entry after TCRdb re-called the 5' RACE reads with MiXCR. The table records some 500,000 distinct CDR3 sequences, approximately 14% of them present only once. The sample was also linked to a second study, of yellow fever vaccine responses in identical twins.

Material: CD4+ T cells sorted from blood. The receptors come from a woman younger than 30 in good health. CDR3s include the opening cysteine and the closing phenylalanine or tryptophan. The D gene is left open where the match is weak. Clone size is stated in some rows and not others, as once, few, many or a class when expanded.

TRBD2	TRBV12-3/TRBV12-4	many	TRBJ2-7	CASSLNSGGYEQYF	TGTGCCAGCAGTTTAAATTCGGGAGGCTACGAGCAGTACTTC
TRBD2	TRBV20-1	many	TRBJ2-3	CSSERGGATDTQYF	TGCAGCTCCGAGCGGGGGGGCGCGACAGATACGCAGTATTTT
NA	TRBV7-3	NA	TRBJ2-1	CASSSNTNEQFF	TGTGCCAGCAGCTCCAACACGAATGAGCAGTTCTTC
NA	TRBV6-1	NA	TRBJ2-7	CASNRGIDEQYF	TGTGCCAGCAATAGGGGGATCGACGAGCAGTACTTC
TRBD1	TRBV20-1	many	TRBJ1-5	CSANDRANQPQHF	TGCAGTGCTAACGACAGGGCCAATCAGCCCCAGCATTTT
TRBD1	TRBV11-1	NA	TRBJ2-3	CASSLQTRQWTGRDTQYF	TGTGCCAGCAGCTTACAAACGCGTCAGTGGACAGGGAGGGATACGCAGTATTTT
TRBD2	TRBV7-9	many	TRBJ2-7	CASSPRTSAAYEQYF	TGTGCCAGCAGCCCGCGGACTAGCGCGGCCTACGAGCAGTACTTC
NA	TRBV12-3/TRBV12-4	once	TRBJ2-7	CASTPSGEYEQYF	TGTGCCAGCACTCCTTCAGGGGAATACGAGCAGTACTTC
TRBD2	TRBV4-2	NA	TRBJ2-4	CASSQDTSGMAKNIQYF	TGTGCCAGCAGCCAAGATACTAGCGGGATGGCCAAAAACATTCAGTACTTC
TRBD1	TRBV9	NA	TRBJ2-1	CASSASGTGGNEQFF	TGTGCCAGCAGCGCTTCCGGGACAGGGGGCAATGAGCAGTTCTTC
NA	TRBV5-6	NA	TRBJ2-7	CASSRGILNEQYF	TGTGCCAGCAGCCGCGGGATCCTCAACGAGCAGTACTTC
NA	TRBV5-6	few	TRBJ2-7	CASSLSLVGTSYEQYF	TGTGCCAGCAGCCTTTCCCTCGTGGGGACATCCTACGAGCAGTACTTC
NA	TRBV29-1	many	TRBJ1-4	CSVDRGDEKLFF	TGCAGCGTTGACAGGGGTGATGAAAAACTGTTTTTT
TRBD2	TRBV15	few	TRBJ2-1	CATSRDTSGVYNEQFF	TGTGCCACCAGCAGAGATACTAGCGGGGTATACAATGAGCAGTTCTTC
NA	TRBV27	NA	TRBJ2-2	CASSLGRITGELFF	TGTGCCAGCAGCCTAGGTCGGATCACCGGGGAGCTGTTTTTT
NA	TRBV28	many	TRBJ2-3	CASTGTTDTQYF	TGTGCCAGCACTGGGACCACAGATACGCAGTATTTT
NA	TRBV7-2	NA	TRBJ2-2	CASSRNGGPGTGELFF	TGTGCCAGCAGCCGAAATGGGGGGCCGGGCACCGGGGAGCTGTTTTTT
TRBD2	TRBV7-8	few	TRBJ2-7	CASSRTSAPASYEQYF	TGTGCCAGCAGCCGGACTAGCGCCCCTGCTAGCTACGAGCAGTACTTC
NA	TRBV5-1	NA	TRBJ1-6	CASSLGSDGDNSPLHF	TGCGCCAGCAGCCTGGGGTCGGACGGAGATAATTCACCCCTCCACTTT
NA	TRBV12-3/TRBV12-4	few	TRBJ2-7	CASTLPGRPSYEQYF	TGTGCCAGCACCTTGCCGGGACGTCCCTCCTACGAGCAGTACTTC
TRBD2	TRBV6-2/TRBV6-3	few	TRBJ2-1	CASSRSTSGRGYNEQFF	TGTGCCAGCAGTCGTTCGACGAGCGGGAGAGGTTACAATGAGCAGTTCTTC
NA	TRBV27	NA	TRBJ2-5	CASSLLRGQETQYF	TGTGCCAGCAGTTTACTGAGGGGGCAAGAGACCCAGTACTTC
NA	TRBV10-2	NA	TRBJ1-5	CASSEAGIIQPQHF	TGCGCCAGCAGTGAGGCTGGGATCATTCAGCCCCAGCATTTT
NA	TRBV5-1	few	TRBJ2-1	CASSLGQMRDEQFF	TGCGCCAGCAGCTTGGGACAGATGAGGGATGAGCAGTTCTTC
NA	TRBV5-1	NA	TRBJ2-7	CASSLAPATYEQYF	TGCGCCAGCAGCTTGGCCCCAGCCACCTACGAGCAGTACTTC
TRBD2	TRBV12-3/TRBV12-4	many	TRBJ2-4	CASSFQRGGGGDIQYF	TGTGCCAGCAGTTTCCAGCGGGGGGGCGGTGGGGACATTCAGTACTTC
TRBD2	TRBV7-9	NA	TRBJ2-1	CASSLVSTTSDPTSYNEQFF	TGTGCCAGCAGCTTAGTTAGTACTACTAGCGACCCAACCTCTTACAATGAGCAGTTCTTC
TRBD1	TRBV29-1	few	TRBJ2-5	CSARRGQGETQYF	TGCAGCGCCCGCAGGGGGCAGGGAGAGACCCAGTACTTC
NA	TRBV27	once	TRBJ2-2	CASLVRVGVAGELFF	TGTGCCAGCCTGGTCAGGGTGGGGGTAGCCGGGGAGCTGTTTTTT